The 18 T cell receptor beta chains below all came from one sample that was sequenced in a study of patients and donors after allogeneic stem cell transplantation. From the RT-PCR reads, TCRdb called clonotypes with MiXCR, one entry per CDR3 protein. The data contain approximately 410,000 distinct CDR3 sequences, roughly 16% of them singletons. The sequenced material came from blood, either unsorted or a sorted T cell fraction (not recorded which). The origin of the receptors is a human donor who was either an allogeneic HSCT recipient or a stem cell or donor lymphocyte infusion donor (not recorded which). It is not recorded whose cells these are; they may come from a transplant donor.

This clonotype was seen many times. Here the CDR3 reads CASSSGLKTNEKLFF. The CDR3 nucleotides are TGTGCCAGCAGCTCCGGACTGAAGACTAATGAAAAACTGTTTTTT. This chain joins TRBV11-1 and TRBJ1-4; D not certain. Germline CDR1 reads SGHAT; CDR2 reads FQDESV (reference sequence). The V gene lost 4 bases and the J gene lost 2 bases, with 11 bases spanning the gap. The CDR3 loop spans 15 amino acids.

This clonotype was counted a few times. The CDR3, as DNA: TGTGCCAGCAGTTACCCTATGACAGGGAACACTGAAGCTTTCTTT. Protein product: CASSYPMTGNTEAFF. The chain employs TRBV6-5 and TRBJ1-1; D might be TRBD1 (6 bases). The CDR3 contains 15 residues. Germline CDR1 and CDR2: MNHEY and SVGAGI. The ends were cut back, 2 bases at V and 1 base at J, with 11 bases in the middle.

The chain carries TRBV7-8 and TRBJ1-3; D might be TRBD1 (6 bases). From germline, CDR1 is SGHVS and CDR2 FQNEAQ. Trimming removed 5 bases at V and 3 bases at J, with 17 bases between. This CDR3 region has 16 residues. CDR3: CASSEGGAVHGNTIYF. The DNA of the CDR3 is TGTGCCAGCAGCGAGGGGGGCGCCGTCCATGGAAACACCATATATTTT.

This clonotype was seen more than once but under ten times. The CDR3 region is CASKDYRARTEAFF. CDR3 nucleotide sequence: TGTGCCAGCAAAGACTACAGGGCCCGCACTGAAGCTTTCTTT. V is TRBV12-3 or TRBV12-4 and J is TRBJ1-1, with D perhaps TRBD1 (6 bases). The V end was cut by 7 bases, the J end by 4 bases, with 16 bases between. The CDR3 totals 14 residues.

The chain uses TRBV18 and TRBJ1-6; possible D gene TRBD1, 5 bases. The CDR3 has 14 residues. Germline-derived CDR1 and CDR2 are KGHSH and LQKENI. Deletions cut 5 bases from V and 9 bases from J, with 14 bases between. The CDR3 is CASSSSGFSSPLHF. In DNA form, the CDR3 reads TGTGCCAGCTCATCATCAGGGTTTAGTTCACCCCTCCACTTT.

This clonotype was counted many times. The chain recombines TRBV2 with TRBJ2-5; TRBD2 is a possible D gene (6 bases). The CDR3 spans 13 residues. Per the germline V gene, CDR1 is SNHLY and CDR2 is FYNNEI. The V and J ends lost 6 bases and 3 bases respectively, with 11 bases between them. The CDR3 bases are TGTGCCAGCAGCACGGAGGGAGAAGAGACCCAGTACTTC. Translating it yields CASSTEGEETQYF.

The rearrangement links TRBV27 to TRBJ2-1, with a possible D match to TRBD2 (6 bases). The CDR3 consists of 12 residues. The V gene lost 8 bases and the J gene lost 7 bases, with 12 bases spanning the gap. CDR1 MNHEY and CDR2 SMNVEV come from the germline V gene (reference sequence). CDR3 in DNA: TGTGCCAGCGGAGCCCGGGAGAATGAGCAGTTCTTC. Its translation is CASGARENEQFF.

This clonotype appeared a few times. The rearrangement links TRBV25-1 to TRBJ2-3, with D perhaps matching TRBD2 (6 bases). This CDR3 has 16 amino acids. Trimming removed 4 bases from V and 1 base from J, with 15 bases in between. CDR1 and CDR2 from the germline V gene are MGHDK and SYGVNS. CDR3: CASSGGLHWGTDTQYF. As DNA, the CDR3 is TGTGCCAGCAGTGGAGGACTACACTGGGGCACAGATACGCAGTATTTT.

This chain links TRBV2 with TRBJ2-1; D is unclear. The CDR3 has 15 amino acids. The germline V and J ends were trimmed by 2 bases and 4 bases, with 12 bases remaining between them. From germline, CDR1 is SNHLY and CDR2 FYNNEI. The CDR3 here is CASSESLGSYNEQFF. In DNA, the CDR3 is TGTGCCAGCAGTGAAAGCTTGGGCTCATACAATGAGCAGTTCTTC.

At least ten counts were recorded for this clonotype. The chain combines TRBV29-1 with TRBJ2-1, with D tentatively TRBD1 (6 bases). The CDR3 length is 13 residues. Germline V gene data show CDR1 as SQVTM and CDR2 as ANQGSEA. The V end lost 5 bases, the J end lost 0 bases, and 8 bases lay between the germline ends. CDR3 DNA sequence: TGCAGCGTTCTAGGGGGCTCCTACAATGAGCAGTTCTTC. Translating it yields CSVLGGSYNEQFF.

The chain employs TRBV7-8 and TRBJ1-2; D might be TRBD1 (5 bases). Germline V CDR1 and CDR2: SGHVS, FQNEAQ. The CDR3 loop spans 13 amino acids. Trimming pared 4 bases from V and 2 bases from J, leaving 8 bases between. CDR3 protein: CASSYPGNYGYTF. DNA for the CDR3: TGTGCCAGCAGCTACCCAGGGAACTATGGCTACACCTTC.

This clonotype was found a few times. The CDR3 region has the DNA TGTGCCAGCAGTCGCCGGGACAGGGGGTTTGGCTACACCTTC. It yields the protein CASSRRDRGFGYTF. The gene calls are TRBV27 and TRBJ1-2, with 11 bases fitting TRBD1. Germline V gives CDR1 MNHEY, CDR2 SMNVEV (reference sequence). After removal of 5 bases from V and 7 bases from J, the junction contained 6 bases not matched to a gene. The CDR3 length is 14 residues.

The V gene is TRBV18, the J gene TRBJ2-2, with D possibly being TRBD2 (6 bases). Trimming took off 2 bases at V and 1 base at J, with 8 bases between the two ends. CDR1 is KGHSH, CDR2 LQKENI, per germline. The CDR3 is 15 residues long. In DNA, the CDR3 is TGTGCCAGCTCACCAGCGGGGATGAACACCGGGGAGCTGTTTTTT. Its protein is CASSPAGMNTGELFF.

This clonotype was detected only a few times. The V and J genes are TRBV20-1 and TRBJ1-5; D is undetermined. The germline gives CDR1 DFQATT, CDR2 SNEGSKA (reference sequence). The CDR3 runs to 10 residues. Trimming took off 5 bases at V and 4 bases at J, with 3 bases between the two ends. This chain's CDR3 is CSAGNQPQHF. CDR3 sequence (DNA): TGCAGTGCTGGGAATCAGCCCCAGCATTTT.

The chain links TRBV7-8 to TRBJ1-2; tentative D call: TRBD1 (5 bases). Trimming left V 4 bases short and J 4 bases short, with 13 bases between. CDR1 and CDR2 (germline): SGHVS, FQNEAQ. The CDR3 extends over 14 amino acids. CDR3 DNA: TGTGCCAGCAGCTCAGGGACGGGCGTCTATGGCTACACCTTC. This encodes CASSSGTGVYGYTF.

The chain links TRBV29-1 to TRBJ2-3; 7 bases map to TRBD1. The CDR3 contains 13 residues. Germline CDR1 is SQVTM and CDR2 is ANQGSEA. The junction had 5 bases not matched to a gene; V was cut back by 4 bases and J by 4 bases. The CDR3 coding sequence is TGCAGCGTTGGACAGGGTGGTGCAGATACGCAGTATTTT. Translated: CSVGQGGADTQYF.

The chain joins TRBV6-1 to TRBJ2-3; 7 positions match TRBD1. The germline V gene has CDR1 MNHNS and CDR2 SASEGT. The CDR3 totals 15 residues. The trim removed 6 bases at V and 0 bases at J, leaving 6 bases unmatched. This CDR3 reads CASRSGTASTDTQYF. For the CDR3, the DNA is TGTGCCAGCAGATCCGGGACAGCTAGCACAGATACGCAGTATTTT.

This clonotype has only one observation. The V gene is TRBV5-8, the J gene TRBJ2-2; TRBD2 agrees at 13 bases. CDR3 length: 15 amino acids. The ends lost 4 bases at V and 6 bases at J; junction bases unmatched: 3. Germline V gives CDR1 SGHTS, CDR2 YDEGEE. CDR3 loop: CASSPLAGGPGELFF. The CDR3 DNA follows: TGTGCCAGCAGCCCACTAGCGGGAGGGCCCGGGGAGCTGTTTTTT. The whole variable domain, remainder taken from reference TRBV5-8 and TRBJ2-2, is EAGVTQSPTHLIKTRGQQATLRCSPISGHTSVYWYQQALGLGLQFLLWYDEGEERNRGNFPPRFSGRQFPNYSSELNVNALELEDSALYLCASSPLAGGPGELFFGEGSRLTVL.